The 2 T cell receptor beta chains listed next were all sequenced from one sample in a study of T cell responses to AZD1222 COVID-19 vaccine. This table comes from immunoSEQ multiplex PCR, and its TCRdb copy is limited to in-frame clones, with some not included. The table lists more than 110,000 clones, more than 85% of them singletons. The sample was peripheral blood, taken on day 0 of AZD1222 vaccination. The receptors originated from an adult in good health.

The rearrangement joins TRBV19 to TRBJ1-2, with 7 bases matching TRBD1. From germline, CDR1 is LNHDA and CDR2 SQIVND (reference sequence). The CDR3 spans 14 residues. V was pared by 6 bases and J by 6 bases, with 10 bases of the junction left unmatched. The CDR3 here is CASRVMTGMDGYTF. CDR3 coding DNA: TGTGCCAGTAGAGTTATGACAGGGATGGATGGCTACACCTTC. The whole variable domain, remainder taken from reference TRBV19 and TRBJ1-2, is DGGITQSPKYLFRKEGQNVTLSCEQNLNHDAMYWYRQDPGQGLRLIYYSQIVNDFQKGDIAEGYSVSREKKESFPLTVTSAQKNPTAFYLCASRVMTGMDGYTFGSGTRLTVV.

J is TRBJ2-7 and V is TRBV6-5, with a tentative D call TRBD1 (6 bases). Between the trimmed V and J ends, which lost 6 bases and 1 base, there was a span of 10 bases. CDR1 and CDR2 (germline): MNHEY, SVGAGI. There are 13 residues in the CDR3. The CDR3 region is CASRVGGSYEQYF. CDR3 DNA sequence: TGTGCCAGCAGGGTAGGGGGTTCCTACGAGCAGTACTTC.